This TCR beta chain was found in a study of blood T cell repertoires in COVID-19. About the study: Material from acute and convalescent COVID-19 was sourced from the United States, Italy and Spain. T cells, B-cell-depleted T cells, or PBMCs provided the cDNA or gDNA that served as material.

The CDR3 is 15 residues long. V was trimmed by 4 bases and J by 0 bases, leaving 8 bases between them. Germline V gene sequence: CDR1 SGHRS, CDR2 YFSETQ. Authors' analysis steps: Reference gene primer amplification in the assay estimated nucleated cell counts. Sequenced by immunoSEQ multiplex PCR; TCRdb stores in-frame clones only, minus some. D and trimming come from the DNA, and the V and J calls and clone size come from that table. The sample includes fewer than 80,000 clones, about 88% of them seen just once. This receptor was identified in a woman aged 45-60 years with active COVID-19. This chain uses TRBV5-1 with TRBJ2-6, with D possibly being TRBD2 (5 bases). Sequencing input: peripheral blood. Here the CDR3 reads CASSPRDSGANVLTF. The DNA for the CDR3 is TGCGCCAGCAGCCCGAGGGACTCTGGGGCCAACGTCCTGACTTTC.